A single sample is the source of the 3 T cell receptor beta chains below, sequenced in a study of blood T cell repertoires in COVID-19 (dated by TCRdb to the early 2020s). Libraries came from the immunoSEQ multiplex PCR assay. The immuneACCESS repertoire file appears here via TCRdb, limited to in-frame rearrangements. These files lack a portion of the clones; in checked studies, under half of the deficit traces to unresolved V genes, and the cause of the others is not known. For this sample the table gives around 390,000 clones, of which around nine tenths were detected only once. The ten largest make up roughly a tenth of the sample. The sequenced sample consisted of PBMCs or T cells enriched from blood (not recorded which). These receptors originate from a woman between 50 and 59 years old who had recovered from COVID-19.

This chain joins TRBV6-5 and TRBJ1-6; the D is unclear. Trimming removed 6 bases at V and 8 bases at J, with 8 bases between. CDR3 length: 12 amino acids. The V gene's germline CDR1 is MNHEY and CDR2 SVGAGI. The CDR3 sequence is CASRTQHSPLHF. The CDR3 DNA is TGTGCCAGCAGGACTCAGCATTCACCCCTCCACTTT.

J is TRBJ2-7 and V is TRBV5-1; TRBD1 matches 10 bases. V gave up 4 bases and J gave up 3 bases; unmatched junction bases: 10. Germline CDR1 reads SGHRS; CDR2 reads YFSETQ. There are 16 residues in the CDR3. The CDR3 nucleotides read TGCGCCAGCAGCCCTTCGACAGGGGGCGCGATCTACGAGCAGTACTTC. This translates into CASSPSTGGAIYEQYF.

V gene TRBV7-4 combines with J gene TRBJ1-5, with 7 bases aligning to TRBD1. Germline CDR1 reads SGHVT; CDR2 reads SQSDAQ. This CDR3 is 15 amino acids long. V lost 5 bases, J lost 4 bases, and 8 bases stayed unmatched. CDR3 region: CASSIPRDSNQPQHF. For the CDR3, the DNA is TGTGCCAGCAGCATCCCCCGGGACAGTAATCAGCCCCAGCATTTT.